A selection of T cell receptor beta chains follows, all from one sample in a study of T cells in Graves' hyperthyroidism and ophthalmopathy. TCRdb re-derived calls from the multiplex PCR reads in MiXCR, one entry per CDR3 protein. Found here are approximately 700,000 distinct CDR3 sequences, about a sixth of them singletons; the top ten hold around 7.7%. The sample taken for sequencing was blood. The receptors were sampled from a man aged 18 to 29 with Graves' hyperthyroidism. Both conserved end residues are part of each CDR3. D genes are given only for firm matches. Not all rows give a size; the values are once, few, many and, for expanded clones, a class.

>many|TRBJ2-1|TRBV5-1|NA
CASSLGGTVTSNEQFF
TGCGCCAGCAGCCTTGGCGGGACAGTCACCTCAAATGAGCAGTTCTTC
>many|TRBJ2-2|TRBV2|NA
CASSEAPTGELFF
TGTGCCAGCAGTGAGGCTCCCACCGGGGAGCTGTTTTTT
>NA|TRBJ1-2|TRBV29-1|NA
CSVDLTGFYGYTF
TGCAGCGTTGATCTCACAGGTTTCTATGGCTACACCTTC
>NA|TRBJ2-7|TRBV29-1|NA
CSAQITGTPTNEQYF
TGCAGCGCCCAAATAACCGGGACACCCACCAACGAGCAGTACTTC
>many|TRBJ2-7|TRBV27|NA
CASSLLGRSYEQYF
TGTGCCAGCAGTTTGTTGGGCAGGAGCTACGAGCAGTACTTC
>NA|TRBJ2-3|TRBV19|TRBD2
CASGREGPDTQYF
TGTGCCAGTGGGCGGGAGGGACCAGATACGCAGTATTTT
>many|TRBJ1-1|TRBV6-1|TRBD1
CASSTPGGAGTEAFF
TGTGCCAGCAGTACACCAGGGGGCGCGGGGACTGAAGCTTTCTTT
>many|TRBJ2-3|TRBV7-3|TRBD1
CASSMGTGTDTQYF
TGTGCCAGCAGCATGGGGACAGGGACCGATACGCAGTATTTT
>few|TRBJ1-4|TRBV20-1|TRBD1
CSARTGSEKLFF
TGCAGTGCACGGACAGGGAGCGAAAAACTGTTTTTT
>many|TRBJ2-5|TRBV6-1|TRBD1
CASREYRGMETQYF
TGTGCCAGCAGAGAATACAGGGGGATGGAGACCCAGTACTTC
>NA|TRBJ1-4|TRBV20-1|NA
CSAEEEKLFF
TGCAGTGCGGAAGAGGAAAAACTGTTTTTT
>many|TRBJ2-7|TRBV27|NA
CASSPGLPRPYEQYF
TGTGCCAGCAGCCCGGGGTTGCCTCGTCCCTACGAGCAGTACTTC
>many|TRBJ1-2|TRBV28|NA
CASSSARNYGYTF
TGTGCCAGCAGTTCGGCCAGAAACTATGGCTACACCTTC
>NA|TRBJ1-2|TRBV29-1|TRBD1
CSVPGTGGPGYTF
TGCAGCGTACCCGGGACAGGGGGGCCCGGCTACACCTTC
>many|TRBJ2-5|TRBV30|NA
CAWGYIEETQYF
TGTGCCTGGGGATACATCGAAGAGACCCAGTACTTC
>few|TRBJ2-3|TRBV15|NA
CATSTRRGYSTDTQYF
TGTGCCACCAGCACCCGCCGGGGTTACAGCACAGATACGCAGTATTTT
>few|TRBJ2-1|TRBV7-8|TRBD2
CASSSTGYAGGWYYNEQFF
TGTGCCAGCAGCTCCACGGGGTATGCGGGAGGGTGGTACTACAATGAGCAGTTCTTC
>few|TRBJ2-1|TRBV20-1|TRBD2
CSARSWLAAHNEQFF
TGCAGTGCTAGATCGTGGCTAGCGGCCCACAATGAGCAGTTCTTC
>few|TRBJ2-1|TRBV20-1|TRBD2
CSARSGTSVNNEQFF
TGCAGTGCTAGATCCGGGACTAGCGTAAACAATGAGCAGTTCTTC
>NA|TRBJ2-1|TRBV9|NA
CASSVELAAYNEQFF
TGTGCCAGCAGCGTAGAGTTAGCGGCCTACAATGAGCAGTTCTTC
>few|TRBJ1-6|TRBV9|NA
CASSVRAEDSPLHF
TGTGCCAGCAGCGTCCGGGCCGAAGATTCACCCCTCCACTTT
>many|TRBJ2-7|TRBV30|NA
CAWSVGRWSSYEQYF
TGTGCCTGGAGTGTGGGACGCTGGAGCTCCTACGAGCAGTACTTC
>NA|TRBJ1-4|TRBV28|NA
CASIVGEKLFF
TGTGCCAGCATCGTGGGGGAAAAACTGTTTTTT
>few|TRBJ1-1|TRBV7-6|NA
CASSLVAGLGTEAFF
TGTGCCAGCAGCTTAGTTGCAGGGCTGGGAACTGAAGCTTTCTTT
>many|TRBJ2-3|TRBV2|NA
CASSESMGDTQYF
TGTGCCAGCAGTGAAAGCATGGGAGATACGCAGTATTTT
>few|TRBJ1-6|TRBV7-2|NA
CASSLVYSPLHF
TGTGCCAGCAGCTTAGTCTATTCACCCCTCCACTTT